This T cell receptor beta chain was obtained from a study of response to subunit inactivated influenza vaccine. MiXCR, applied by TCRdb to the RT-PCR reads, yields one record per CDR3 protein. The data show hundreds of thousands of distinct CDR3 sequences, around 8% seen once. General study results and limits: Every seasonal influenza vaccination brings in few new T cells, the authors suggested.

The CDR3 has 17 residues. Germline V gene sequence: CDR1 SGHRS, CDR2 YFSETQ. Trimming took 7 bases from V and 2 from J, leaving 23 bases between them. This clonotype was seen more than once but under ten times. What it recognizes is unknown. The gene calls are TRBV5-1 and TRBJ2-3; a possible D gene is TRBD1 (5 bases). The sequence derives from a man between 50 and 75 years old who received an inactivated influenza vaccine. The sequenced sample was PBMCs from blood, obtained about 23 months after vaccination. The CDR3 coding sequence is TGCGCCAGCCACAGCTTGGGGTTTGACAGAGACACAGATACGCAGTATTTT. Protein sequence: CASHSLGFDRDTDTQYF.